This is a list of T cell receptor beta chains from one sample in a study of T cell changes during pregnancy in multiple sclerosis. Measured with immunoSEQ multiplex PCR; TCRdb has only the in-frame clones, and not every one. This table holds 75,000 to 95,000 clones, around 90% found once. Sequenced material: peripheral blood, taken before pregnancy. The receptors shown here come from a female donor with multiple sclerosis, enrolled in a pregnancy study. The CDR3 runs from the conserved cysteine through the conserved F or W. The D gene is left open where the match is weak. Clone size is not always given. Where it is, it says once, few, many or a class for expanded clones.

V	D	size	J	CDR3	DNA
TRBV28	TRBD2	-	TRBJ2-1	CASSTGLAGGGQFF	TGTGCCAGCAGTACGGGACTAGCGGGGGGTGGGCAGTTCTTC
TRBV27	-	-	TRBJ1-3	CASRRRATGESGNTIYF	TGTGCCAGCAGAAGACGCGCGACAGGAGAGTCTGGAAACACCATATATTTT
TRBV7-2	TRBD2	-	TRBJ2-1	CASSLGTSVYNEQFF	TGTGCCAGCAGCTTAGGGACTAGCGTCTACAATGAGCAGTTCTTC
TRBV7-6	TRBD1	-	TRBJ2-3	CASSLTGQGTDTQYF	TGTGCCAGCAGCTTAACAGGACAGGGGACAGATACGCAGTATTTT
TRBV7-2	-	-	TRBJ2-6	CASSYGGSGANVLTF	TGTGCCAGCAGCTACGGGGGCTCTGGGGCCAACGTCCTGACTTTC
TRBV4-3	-	once	TRBJ1-2	CASSQAELSTGGYTF	TGCGCCAGCAGCCAAGCGGAACTCTCCACGGGGGGCTACACCTTC
TRBV7-9	-	-	TRBJ2-7	CASSLNGEQYF	TGTGCCAGCAGCCTGAACGGTGAGCAGTACTTC
TRBV7-8	-	-	TRBJ2-5	CASSLSPSGIQETQYF	TGTGCCAGCAGCTTATCACCTTCGGGGATACAAGAGACCCAGTACTTC
TRBV28	TRBD1	-	TRBJ2-7	CASSPPGQGTYEQYF	TGTGCCAGCAGTCCCCCGGGACAGGGTACCTACGAGCAGTACTTC
TRBV6-5	TRBD1	-	TRBJ1-1	CASSYSGTGVSEAFF	TGTGCCAGCAGTTACTCGGGGACAGGGGTTAGTGAAGCTTTCTTT
TRBV21-1	-	-	TRBJ1-5	CASSKAKATRGQPQHF	TGTGCCAGCAGCAAAGCTAAGGCTACTCGAGGTCAGCCCCAGCATTTT
TRBV10-3	TRBD1	-	TRBJ2-5	CAITAGGRVGETQYF	TGTGCCATCACCGCAGGGGGCAGGGTAGGGGAGACCCAGTACTTC
TRBV6-5	-	-	TRBJ2-3	CASSWGEFTDTQYF	TGTGCCAGCAGTTGGGGGGAGTTCACAGATACGCAGTATTTT
TRBV7-3	-	few	TRBJ2-7	CASSPSIRDEQYF	TGTGCCAGCAGCCCAAGCATCAGGGACGAGCAGTACTTC
TRBV6-1	TRBD2	-	TRBJ2-5	CASSSAGEGETQYF	TGTGCCAGCAGCTCAGCGGGGGAGGGAGAGACCCAGTACTTC
TRBV13	TRBD1	-	TRBJ1-4	CASSERQGRNEKLFF	TGTGCCAGCAGCGAGCGACAGGGGAGGAATGAAAAACTGTTTTTT
TRBV12-5	TRBD1	-	TRBJ1-1	CASADRVTVNTEAFF	TGTGCTAGTGCGGACAGGGTTACCGTGAACACTGAAGCTTTCTTT
TRBV4-2	-	once	TRBJ1-5	CASSQGRDQPQHF	TGTGCCAGCAGCCAAGGGCGGGATCAGCCCCAGCATTTT
TRBV27	TRBD1	-	TRBJ1-2	CASSRQGGSGYTF	TGTGCCAGCAGTCGCCAGGGGGGATCTGGCTACACCTTC
TRBV10-1	TRBD1	-	TRBJ2-7	CASSESRPGQGVQYF	TGCGCCAGCAGTGAGTCTAGGCCGGGACAGGGTGTCCAGTACTTC
TRBV6-1	TRBD2	-	TRBJ2-7	CASSSLSGVSYEQYF	TGTGCCAGCAGTTCTCTTAGCGGGGTCTCCTACGAGCAGTACTTC
TRBV28	-	-	TRBJ2-3	CASTAGGRSSTDTQYF	TGTGCCAGCACTGCCGGGGGACGGTCGAGCACAGATACGCAGTATTTT
TRBV5-1	TRBD1	-	TRBJ2-3	CASSTWTGASTDTQYF	TGCGCCAGCAGCACGTGGACAGGGGCCAGCACAGATACGCAGTATTTT
TRBV6-1	-	-	TRBJ1-6	CASSEGAGGGKLQLVSPLHF	TGTGCCAGCAGTGAAGGAGCGGGGGGCGGAAAACTTCAGCTGGTTTCACCCCTCCACTTT
TRBV28	-	-	TRBJ1-2	CASSLEGGGYTF	TGTGCCAGCAGTCTAGAGGGGGGGGGCTACACCTTC
TRBV27	TRBD2	-	TRBJ2-2	CASSFYGTSGRAKPGELFF	TGTGCCAGCAGTTTCTATGGGACTAGCGGGAGGGCCAAACCCGGGGAGCTGTTTTTT
TRBV19	TRBD2	-	TRBJ2-3	CASSRAGFTTDTQYF	TGTGCCAGTAGTAGAGCGGGATTTACCACAGATACGCAGTATTTT
TRBV12-5	-	-	TRBJ1-1	CASGLVRDTEAFF	TGTGCTAGTGGTTTGGTACGGGACACTGAAGCTTTCTTT
TRBV27	TRBD1	-	TRBJ2-2	CASSLSNRGLKVTGELFF	TGTGCCAGCAGTTTATCGAACAGGGGGCTGAAAGTAACCGGGGAGCTGTTTTTT
TRBV7-6	-	few	TRBJ1-1	CASSLLQGRSTEAFF	TGTGCCAGCAGCCTCCTACAGGGAAGGAGCACTGAAGCTTTCTTT
TRBV19	-	few	TRBJ1-2	CASLGQNYGYTF	TGTGCCAGCCTAGGACAGAACTATGGCTACACCTTC
TRBV9	TRBD1	-	TRBJ2-7	CASSVGGQGAYEQYF	TGTGCCAGCAGCGTAGGGGGGCAGGGGGCCTACGAGCAGTACTTC
TRBV7-7	TRBD2	once	TRBJ2-5	CASSLAGTSGSGETQYF	TGTGCCAGCAGCTTAGCGGGGACTAGCGGGAGCGGAGAGACCCAGTACTTC
TRBV27	-	-	TRBJ1-2	CASITLPGHLNYGYTF	TGTGCCAGCATAACTCTCCCGGGACACTTAAACTATGGCTACACCTTC
TRBV4-1	TRBD2	-	TRBJ2-1	CASSQHAGGLNEQFF	TGCGCCAGCAGCCAACATGCGGGAGGGCTGAATGAGCAGTTCTTC
TRBV7-9	TRBD1	few	TRBJ1-5	CASSLGDSNQPQHF	TGTGCCAGCAGCTTAGGGGACAGTAATCAGCCCCAGCATTTT
TRBV2	TRBD1	-	TRBJ2-2	CASRGDRGTTGELFF	TGTGCCAGCAGAGGTGACAGGGGGACCACCGGGGAGCTGTTTTTT
TRBV28	-	-	TRBJ2-2	CASSLGAWQENTGELFF	TGTGCCAGCAGTTTAGGGGCTTGGCAGGAGAACACCGGGGAGCTGTTTTTT
TRBV6-1	-	-	TRBJ1-1	CASIFDRANTEAFF	TGTGCCAGCATCTTCGACAGAGCGAACACTGAAGCTTTCTTT
TRBV19	TRBD1	-	TRBJ1-1	CASSLQGAYDEAFF	TGTGCCAGTAGTCTTCAGGGGGCCTATGATGAAGCTTTCTTT
TRBV7-8	-	-	TRBJ2-5	CASSLTRETQYF	TGTGCCAGCAGCTTAACCAGAGAGACCCAGTACTTC
TRBV5-1	TRBD2	-	TRBJ2-3	CASIGGMPTDTQYF	TGCGCCAGCATCGGGGGGATGCCAACAGATACGCAGTATTTT
TRBV2	-	-	TRBJ1-4	CASTRQLQGNEKLFF	TGTGCCAGCACTAGACAGCTACAGGGTAATGAAAAACTGTTTTTT
TRBV4-2	-	-	TRBJ2-3	CASSQESAWAFSTDTQYF	TGTGCCAGCAGCCAAGAGAGTGCCTGGGCTTTTAGCACAGATACGCAGTATTTT
TRBV11-3	-	-	TRBJ2-3	CASSSSPITSQYF	TGTGCCAGCAGCTCTTCCCCGATCACTTCGCAGTATTTT
TRBV6-1	-	-	TRBJ1-3	CASSPRGNSGNTIYF	TGTGCCAGCAGTCCACGAGGAAACTCTGGAAACACCATATATTTT
TRBV5-1	TRBD1	-	TRBJ1-1	CASSSGTGIADTEAFF	TGCGCCAGCAGCTCCGGGACAGGGATTGCGGACACTGAAGCTTTCTTT
TRBV10-2	TRBD1	-	TRBJ1-5	CASNGQGEGNQPQHF	TGCGCCAGCAACGGACAGGGGGAAGGCAATCAGCCCCAGCATTTT
TRBV7-2	-	-	TRBJ2-2	CASSLVAGINTGELFF	TGTGCCAGCAGCTTAGTTGCGGGGATTAACACCGGGGAGCTGTTTTTT
TRBV4-2	-	-	TRBJ1-1	CASSHVTPLNTEAFF	TGTGCCAGCAGCCACGTTACACCTTTGAACACTGAAGCTTTCTTT
TRBV19	TRBD2	-	TRBJ2-3	CASSTRERGPTDTQYF	TGTGCCAGTAGTACACGAGAGCGGGGACCCACAGATACGCAGTATTTT
TRBV27	TRBD1	-	TRBJ1-2	CASSPMGQGANYGYTF	TGTGCCAGCAGTCCGATGGGACAGGGAGCTAACTATGGCTACACCTTC
TRBV7-3	-	-	TRBJ2-5	CASSLSGSQETQYF	TGTGCCAGCAGCTTAAGTGGCAGCCAAGAGACCCAGTACTTC
TRBV6-1	TRBD2	once	TRBJ2-7	CASNTGTSGSYEQYF	TGTGCCAGCAATACCGGGACTAGCGGTTCCTACGAGCAGTACTTC
TRBV19	TRBD1	-	TRBJ1-2	CASTPGRGHTNYGYTF	TGTGCCAGTACCCCCGGCAGGGGGCACACTAACTATGGCTACACCTTC
TRBV6-6	-	once	TRBJ1-5	CASSYLADNQPQHF	TGTGCCAGCAGTTACTTGGCGGACAATCAGCCCCAGCATTTT
TRBV19	-	-	TRBJ2-7	CASSNPTGVLDYEQYF	TGTGCCAGTAGTAACCCCACGGGGGTCCTAGACTACGAGCAGTACTTC
TRBV6-1	TRBD1	-	TRBJ1-5	CASSDGQGTQPQHF	TGTGCCAGCAGTGATGGACAGGGTACCCAGCCCCAGCATTTT
TRBV4-2	-	-	TRBJ2-7	CASSQDLSYEQYF	TGTGCCAGCAGCCAAGACCTTTCCTACGAGCAGTACTTC